The 24 T cell receptor beta chains given below trace back to one sample, sequenced in a study of CD8 T cells in Susac syndrome (dated by TCRdb to about 2019). The library was prepared using the immunoSEQ multiplex PCR assay. RNA was extracted using the RNeasy kit, and roughly 0.45 to 1 ug of the RNA was reverse transcribed with random hexamers. In-frame beta chains were kept once TCRdb had trimmed the public reads at Q25 with fastp and called clones with MiXCR. Duplicate CDR3 protein sequences are folded into a single record with the most common DNA and genes. For this sample there are under 200,000 distinct CDR3 sequences; roughly 90% appear just once. The leading ten clones occupy around 0.085% of the sample. The sample taken for sequencing was CD4+ T cells from PBMCs. These receptors all stem from a human donor with Susac syndrome.

Only one count was recorded for this clonotype. The gene calls are TRBV19 and TRBJ2-1; D call uncertain. Germline CDR1 LNHDA, CDR2 SQIVND (reference sequence). V was clipped by 4 bases and J by 9 bases, with 10 bases between them. The length of the CDR3 is 12 residues. The CDR3 here is CASSNSLLEQFF. The CDR3 bases are TGTGCCAGTAGTAACAGTCTCCTTGAGCAGTTCTTC.

The V call is TRBV29-1, the J call TRBJ2-5; D gene uncertain. V was clipped by 7 bases and J by 2 bases, with 17 bases between them. The CDR3 runs to 14 residues. CDR1 is SQVTM, CDR2 ANQGSEA, per germline. The DNA of the CDR3 is TGCAGCGGGAGTATAGGGAATACTCAAGAGACCCAGTACTTC. Its translation is CSGSIGNTQETQYF.

The chain recombines TRBV20-1 with TRBJ2-2; D perhaps matches TRBD1 (6 bases). V lost 5 bases and J 2 bases, leaving 15 bases between the germline ends. The CDR3 has 15 residues. Germline-derived CDR1 and CDR2 are DFQATT and SNEGSKA (reference sequence). CDR3 amino acids: CSAPLTGDNTGELFF. The CDR3 region has the DNA TGCAGTGCTCCGTTGACAGGTGATAACACCGGGGAGCTGTTTTTT.

The chain has TRBV9 and TRBJ2-2; no clear D gene. Germline V gene sequence: CDR1 SGDLS, CDR2 YYNGEE. The CDR3 contains 13 residues. V was shortened by 3 bases and J by 7 bases, with 10 bases between the two germline ends. CDR3 in DNA: TGTGCCAGCAGCGACCTCCAACACGGGGAGCTGTTTTTT. Amino acid sequence: CASSDLQHGELFF.

This chain uses TRBV20-1 with TRBJ2-7; perhaps TRBD2 as D (6 bases). Germline V lookup: CDR1 DFQATT, CDR2 SNEGSKA (reference sequence). This CDR3 is 13 amino acids long. Trimming cost V 3 bases and J 3 bases, with 12 bases left between them. The DNA of the CDR3 is TGCAGTGCTAGCGGGAGTTTGGGCTACGAGCAGTACTTC. It yields the protein CSASGSLGYEQYF.

The V gene is TRBV20-1, the J gene TRBJ2-3; TRBD2 agrees at 7 bases. The CDR3 is 14 residues long. CDR1 is DFQATT and CDR2 is SNEGSKA in the germline V gene (reference sequence). V shed 5 bases and J 0 bases; nucleotides not matched to a gene: 5. CDR3 coding DNA: TGCAGTGCTCCTAGCGGCCCTAGCACAGATACGCAGTATTTT. Translating gives CSAPSGPSTDTQYF.

The rearrangement joins TRBV28 to TRBJ2-7; D not certain. Germline loops: CDR1 MDHEN, CDR2 SYDVKM. The CDR3 covers 15 residues. The V and J ends lost 7 bases and 3 bases respectively, with 19 bases between them. The DNA of the CDR3 is TGTGCCAGCACCGTCGCCGGGTCACAAAACTACGAGCAGTACTTC. Protein product: CASTVAGSQNYEQYF.

This clonotype occurred once. The chain links TRBV3-1 to TRBJ2-1; possible D gene TRBD2, 6 bases. V was clipped by 0 bases and J by 2 bases, with 11 bases between them. The CDR3 runs 16 residues. Germline V gene lookup returns CDR1 LGHDT and CDR2 YNNKEL (reference sequence). The CDR3 DNA reads as TGTGCCAGCAGCCAAGATAGCGGAACCCCCTACAATGAGCAGTTCTTC. Its translation: CASSQDSGTPYNEQFF.

This chain uses TRBV24-1 with TRBJ2-1, with TRBD2 identical over 8 bases. The CDR3 extends over 17 amino acids. In germline, CDR1 is KGHDR, CDR2 SFDVKD. V gave up 1 base and J gave up 4 bases; unmatched junction bases: 8. CDR3 protein: CATSDLRLAILYNEQFF. CDR3 in DNA: TGTGCCACCAGTGATTTAAGACTAGCGATCCTTTACAATGAGCAGTTCTTC.

V and J are TRBV6-2 or TRBV6-3 and TRBJ2-5; D gene ambiguous. Trimming cost V 5 bases and J 1 base, with 14 bases left between them. The CDR3 extends over 15 amino acids. Germline V gene data show CDR1 as MNHEY and CDR2 as SVGEGT. CDR3 nucleotides: TGTGCCAGCAGTCAGTTTGGTGCAGTCCAAGAGACCCAGTACTTC. This sequence encodes CASSQFGAVQETQYF.

The chain employs TRBV20-1 and TRBJ1-1; D ambiguous. Per germline, CDR1 DFQATT and CDR2 SNEGSKA (reference sequence). V lost 8 bases, J lost 3 bases, and 10 bases lay in between. The CDR3 runs 11 residues. CDR3 loop: CSSDADTEAFF. CDR3 bases: TGCAGTTCCGATGCAGACACTGAAGCTTTCTTT.

This clonotype appeared a single time. The V gene is TRBV4-1, the J gene TRBJ2-7; D is perhaps TRBD2 (6 bases). Germline CDR1 MGHRA, CDR2 YSYEKL. The CDR3 sequence is 15 residues long. V was clipped by 1 base and J by 2 bases, with 12 bases between them. This chain's CDR3 is CASSQGLREAYEQYF. CDR3 nucleotide sequence: TGCGCCAGCAGCCAAGGATTAAGGGAGGCCTACGAGCAGTACTTC.

The genes are TRBV20-1 and TRBJ1-1; D is uncertain. Germline CDR1 is DFQATT and CDR2 is SNEGSKA (reference sequence). Trimming removed 6 bases at V and 5 bases at J, with 13 bases between. CDR3 size: 12 residues. CDR3 sequence reads: CSALQKGTEAFF. The CDR3, as DNA: TGCAGTGCACTCCAGAAAGGGACTGAAGCTTTCTTT.

The gene calls are TRBV7-9 and TRBJ1-1, with D uncertain. V dropped 2 bases and J dropped 4 bases, with 11 bases sitting between them. Germline CDR1 and CDR2: SEHNR and FQNEAQ (reference sequence). This CDR3 is 14 amino acids long. The chain's CDR3 is CASSLRSVSTEAFF. The CDR3 coding sequence is TGTGCCAGCAGCTTAAGGTCCGTGAGCACTGAAGCTTTCTTT.

This clonotype was recorded a few times. One end of the junction fails to match germline, which may point to a read error. The chain links TRBV5-1 to TRBJ2-7; no clear D gene. CDR1 and CDR2 from the germline V gene are SGHRS and YFSETQ. The CDR3 sequence is 12 residues long. CDR3 sequence reads: CASSLDRYEQYF. CDR3 in DNA: TGTGCCAGCAGTTTGGACCGCTACGAGCAGTACTTC.

The chain couples TRBV18 to TRBJ2-7; D remains unclear. The CDR3 contains 16 residues. Trimming left V 1 base short and J 2 bases short, with 15 bases between. Germline V gene sequence: CDR1 KGHSH, CDR2 LQKENI. CDR3 residues: CASSPRVYSEAYEQYF. CDR3 DNA: TGTGCCAGCTCACCACGGGTCTACAGTGAAGCCTACGAGCAGTACTTC.

Only one count was recorded for this clonotype. J is TRBJ2-5 and V is TRBV5-4; 15 positions match TRBD2. The CDR3 spans 16 residues. The V segment lost 5 bases and the J segment 4 bases; nucleotides outside the gene matches: 6. CDR1 SGHNT and CDR2 YYREEE come from the germline V gene (reference sequence). As DNA, the CDR3 is TGTGCCAGCAGGCTAGCGGGACTAGCGGGGGGAGAGACCCAGTACTTC. It encodes CASRLAGLAGGETQYF.

The chain combines TRBV18 with TRBJ1-3; no firm D call. This CDR3 has 13 amino acids. The germline V and J ends were trimmed by 3 bases and 4 bases, with 7 bases remaining between them. Germline V lookup: CDR1 KGHSH, CDR2 LQKENI. The CDR3 nucleotides read TGTGCCAGCTCACCGGGTTTCGGAAACACCATATATTTT. Protein sequence: CASSPGFGNTIYF. The complete variable domain, with remaining parts taken from reference TRBV18 and TRBJ1-3, reads NAGVMQNPRHLVRRRGQEARLRCSPMKGHSHVYWYRQLPEEGLKFMVYLQKENIIDESGMPKERFSAEFPKEGPSILRIQQVVRGDSAAYFCASSPGFGNTIYFGEGSWLTVV.

The rearrangement links TRBV2 to TRBJ1-5; possibly TRBD1 for D (5 bases). V was cut by 3 bases and J by 6 bases, with 15 bases left in between. CDR1 and CDR2 from the germline V gene are SNHLY and FYNNEI. The CDR3 runs 15 residues. CDR3 DNA sequence: TGTGCCAGCAGTGATGACGGGGGTGGGGGTCAGCCCCAGCATTTT. It encodes CASSDDGGGGQPQHF.

The chain recombines TRBV5-1 with TRBJ1-2; D remains unclear. Germline loops: CDR1 SGHRS, CDR2 YFSETQ. The CDR3 totals 16 residues. V lost 1 base and J 2 bases, leaving 15 bases between the germline ends. CDR3 sequence (DNA): TGCGCCAGCAGCTTGTTTTCTGAAGGAGGGAACTATGGCTACACCTTC. This codes for CASSLFSEGGNYGYTF.

V usage is TRBV3-1 and J usage is TRBJ1-5; no clear D. V lost 1 base and J lost 2, with 6 bases in between. Germline CDR1 reads LGHDT; CDR2 reads YNNKEL (reference sequence). This CDR3 spans 14 amino acids. The CDR3: CASSQGYGNQPQHF. In nucleotides, the CDR3 is TGTGCCAGCAGCCAAGGTTATGGCAATCAGCCCCAGCATTTT.

V usage is TRBV24-1 and J usage is TRBJ2-1, with 11 bases lining up with TRBD2. V was pared by 6 bases and J by 0 bases, with 6 bases of the junction left unmatched. The CDR3 loop spans 17 amino acids. CDR1 and CDR2 from the germline V gene are KGHDR and SFDVKD. The CDR3 region has the DNA TGTGCCACCAGTACTCCGGGACTAGCGGACTCCTACAATGAGCAGTTCTTC. It specifies CATSTPGLADSYNEQFF.

The sample holds a few counts of this clonotype. The V and J genes are TRBV19 and TRBJ2-1; TRBD1 aligns across 10 bases. The CDR3 spans 14 residues. The germline gives CDR1 LNHDA, CDR2 SQIVND (reference sequence). After removal of 6 bases from V and 10 bases from J, the junction contained 9 bases not matched to a gene. The CDR3 spells CASSPGQGLGEQFF. In DNA, the CDR3 is TGTGCCAGTAGCCCGGGACAGGGGTTAGGCGAGCAGTTCTTC. The entire variable domain, with the rest obtained from reference TRBV19 and TRBJ2-1, is as follows: DGGITQSPKYLFRKEGQNVTLSCEQNLNHDAMYWYRQDPGQGLRLIYYSQIVNDFQKGDIAEGYSVSREKKESFPLTVTSAQKNPTAFYLCASSPGQGLGEQFFGPGTRLTVL.

The J gene is TRBJ2-7, the V gene TRBV7-2; TRBD1 might be the D (6 bases). The V gene lost 5 bases and the J gene lost 3 bases, with 20 bases spanning the gap. This CDR3 spans 16 amino acids. Germline V CDR1 and CDR2: SGHTA, FQGNSA. The DNA of the CDR3 is TGTGCCAGCAGCCCCCTTGATTTGACAGGAGGCTACGAGCAGTACTTC. Protein sequence: CASSPLDLTGGYEQYF. The full variable domain, in which reference TRBV7-2 and TRBJ2-7 provide the parts outside the CDR3, is GAGVSQSPSNKVTEKGKDVELRCDPISGHTALYWYRQSLGQGLEFLIYFQGNSAPDKSGLPSDRFSAERTGGSVSTLTIQRTQQEDSAVYLCASSPLDLTGGYEQYFGPGTRLTVT.